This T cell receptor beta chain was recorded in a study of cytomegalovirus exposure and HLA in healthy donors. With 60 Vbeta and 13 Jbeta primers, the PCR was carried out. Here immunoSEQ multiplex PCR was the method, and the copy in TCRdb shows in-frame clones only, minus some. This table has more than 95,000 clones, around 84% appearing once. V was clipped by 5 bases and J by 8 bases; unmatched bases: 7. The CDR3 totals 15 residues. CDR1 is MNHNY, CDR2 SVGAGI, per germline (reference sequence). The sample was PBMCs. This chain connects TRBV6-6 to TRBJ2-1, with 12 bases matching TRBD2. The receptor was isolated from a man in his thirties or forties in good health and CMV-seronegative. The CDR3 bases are TGTGCCAGCAGTAAGACTAGCGGGGGTAGTTATGAGCAGTTCTTC. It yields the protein CASSKTSGGSYEQFF.